Presented here are 17 T cell receptor beta chains from one specimen sequenced in a study of shared clonotypes between healthy human individuals. The assay was immunoSEQ multiplex PCR, and TCRdb's table has in-frame clones only and misses some. The data contain roughly 650,000 clones, roughly 97% of them singletons. Sequenced: naive CD4+ T cells sorted from blood. Subset: CD45RA+ positively selected. The receptors stem from a young woman in good health.

The V gene is TRBV27, the J gene TRBJ2-5; D gene ambiguous. The CDR3 sequence is 16 residues long. The ends were cut back, 8 bases at V and 1 base at J, with 20 bases in the middle. Germline-derived CDR1 and CDR2 are MNHEY and SMNVEV (reference sequence). The CDR3 DNA reads as TGTGCCAGCGCGAAGTATATAGTGGCACGCCAAGAGACCCAGTACTTC. Amino acid sequence: CASAKYIVARQETQYF.

With respect to this clone: Other DNA sequences in the same sample also yield this CDR3. CDR3 loop: CSVGRGTSGYNEQFF. CDR3 in DNA: TGCAGCGTAGGAAGGGGGACTAGCGGGTACAATGAGCAGTTCTTC. The V gene is TRBV29-1, the J gene TRBJ2-1; 12 bases match TRBD2. The junction had 7 bases not matched to a gene; V was cut back by 6 bases and J by 4 bases. CDR1 is SQVTM, CDR2 ANQGSEA, per germline. The CDR3 is made up of 15 amino acids.

The chain combines TRBV5-1 with TRBJ1-2; D might be TRBD1 (5 bases). CDR3 length: 15 amino acids. The V end lost 4 bases, the J end lost 4 bases, and 17 bases lay between the germline ends. CDR1 is SGHRS and CDR2 is YFSETQ in the germline V gene. CDR3 sequence (DNA): TGCGCCAGCAGCCTCGACCGGGACGGCCCCTATGGCTACACCTTC. Its translation is CASSLDRDGPYGYTF.

This clone occurred once. The same CDR3 also results from other DNA sequences found in this sample. This chain connects TRBV15 to TRBJ2-5; D is unclear. This CDR3 region has 14 residues. Germline V gene data show CDR1 as LNHNV and CDR2 as YYDKDF (reference sequence). Between the trimmed V and J ends, which lost 0 bases and 3 bases, there was a span of 8 bases. CDR3 residues: CATSRDLGEETQYF. CDR3 DNA: TGTGCCACCAGCAGAGATCTTGGTGAAGAGACCCAGTACTTC.

The J gene is TRBJ2-2, the V gene TRBV28; D perhaps matches TRBD1 (5 bases). Germline V lookup: CDR1 MDHEN, CDR2 SYDVKM. The CDR3 runs to 13 residues. V gave up 7 bases and J gave up 6 bases, with 12 bases separating them. CDR3 in DNA: TGTGCCAGCATCTCACAGGCCCCCGGGGAGCTGTTTTTT. It codes for CASISQAPGELFF.

This chain uses TRBV27 with TRBJ2-1; D gene unclear. This CDR3 region has 13 residues. V was pared by 3 bases and J by 4 bases, with 7 bases between. Per germline, CDR1 MNHEY and CDR2 SMNVEV (reference sequence). CDR3 DNA: TGTGCCAGCAGTTTGCGAGTGTACAATGAGCAGTTCTTC. Translating it yields CASSLRVYNEQFF.

The chain joins TRBV6-5 to TRBJ1-5; D might be TRBD1 (5 bases). The V gene's germline CDR1 is MNHEY and CDR2 SVGAGI. This CDR3 has 14 residues. Trimming shortened V by 0 bases and J by 4 bases, and 7 bases separated the two germline ends. The CDR3 DNA reads TGTGCCAGCAGTTACTCTAGGGGAAATCAGCCCCAGCATTTT. Its translation is CASSYSRGNQPQHF.

The chain uses TRBV10-3 and TRBJ2-5; D remains ambiguous. CDR1 and CDR2 (germline): ENHRY, SYGVKD. This CDR3 has 15 residues. Trimming stripped 4 bases from V and 0 bases from J, with 12 bases between. The CDR3 reads CAISASDAYQETQYF. CDR3 in DNA: TGTGCCATCAGTGCCTCAGACGCGTACCAAGAGACCCAGTACTTC.

The chain uses TRBV6-1 and TRBJ2-1; 7 bases match TRBD2. V dropped 6 bases and J dropped 6; count of bases not matched to a gene: 8. In germline, CDR1 is MNHNS, CDR2 SASEGT. The CDR3 covers 14 residues. CDR3 sequence reads: CASSFSGLVNEQFF. The CDR3 bases are TGTGCCAGCAGCTTTTCTGGACTAGTCAATGAGCAGTTCTTC.

The rearrangement links TRBV12-5 to TRBJ1-2; D may be TRBD1 (5 bases). Germline assignment: CDR1 LGHNT and CDR2 FRNRAP. This CDR3 is built from 12 residues. Trimming pared 5 bases from V and 8 bases from J, leaving 12 bases between. In DNA form, the CDR3 reads TGTGCTAGTGGTGACAGTAATCGAGGCTACACCTTC. Protein product: CASGDSNRGYTF.

This rearrangement joins TRBV10-1 to TRBJ2-3, with 10 bases aligning to TRBD2. J was trimmed by 1 base and V by 10 bases; bases with no gene match: 5. This CDR3 spans 14 amino acids. Germline assignment: CDR1 WNHNN and CDR2 SYGVQD (reference sequence). CDR3 amino acids: CATSSGSGTDTQYF. CDR3 sequence (DNA): TGCGCCACCTCTAGCGGGAGTGGCACAGATACGCAGTATTTT.

The chain joins TRBV7-9 to TRBJ2-1, with no clear D. The CDR3 runs to 13 residues. Germline V CDR1 and CDR2: SEHNR, FQNEAQ (reference sequence). The V end was cut by 3 bases, the J end by 4 bases, with 7 bases between. The CDR3 loop reads CASSFYGYNEQFF. For the CDR3, the DNA is TGTGCCAGCAGCTTTTACGGATACAATGAGCAGTTCTTC.

The V gene is TRBV25-1, the J gene TRBJ1-5; D is ambiguous. The V gene lost 2 bases and the J gene lost 0 bases, with 5 bases spanning the gap. CDR1 and CDR2 (germline): MGHDK, SYGVNS. This CDR3 spans 14 amino acids. In DNA, the CDR3 is TGTGCCAGCAGTGAACAGTTTAGCAATCAGCCCCAGCATTTT. It is translated as CASSEQFSNQPQHF.

In nucleotides, the CDR3 is TGTGCCAGCTCAACCGGCATTCACGTGAGCTCCTACAATGAGCAGTTCTTC. As protein: CASSTGIHVSSYNEQFF. J is TRBJ2-1 and V is TRBV18; the D is unclear. V was shortened by 5 bases and J by 0 bases, with 17 bases between the two germline ends. From germline, CDR1 is KGHSH and CDR2 LQKENI. The CDR3 is 17 amino acids.

The chain has TRBV29-1 and TRBJ1-2; the D is unclear. Germline CDR1 SQVTM, CDR2 ANQGSEA. CDR3 length: 17 amino acids. The ends were cut back, 4 bases at V and 1 base at J, with 22 bases in the middle. CDR3 region: CSVVFAMTGGDNYGYTF. The CDR3 DNA reads as TGCAGCGTTGTTTTTGCCATGACCGGCGGAGATAACTATGGCTACACCTTC.

The V and J genes are TRBV5-6 and TRBJ1-2; D ambiguous. Germline CDR1 reads SGHDT; CDR2 reads YYEEEE. Trimming pared 9 bases from V and 0 bases from J, leaving 18 bases between. The CDR3 covers 15 residues. The DNA for the CDR3 is TGTGCCACACGAGATTGGGGATCAGCTAACTATGGCTACACCTTC. The encoded protein is CATRDWGSANYGYTF.

This clone was observed a single time. The rearrangement uses TRBV5-1 and TRBJ2-5; D possibly corresponds to TRBD1 (6 bases). V was cut by 0 bases and J by 0 bases, with 15 bases left in between. Germline values: CDR1 SGHRS, CDR2 YFSETQ. CDR3 length equals 17 residues. The CDR3 nucleotides read TGCGCCAGCAGCTTGGCGGACAGCCCAAAGTACCAAGAGACCCAGTACTTC. This sequence encodes CASSLADSPKYQETQYF.